These 28 T cell receptor beta chains originate from one sample sequenced in a study of OX40 agonist ivuxolimab in advanced cancers. TCRdb keeps only in-frame clones here, not all; method: immunoSEQ multiplex PCR. The table has nearly 85,000 clones, around 85% seen once. The sequenced sample was CD4+ or CD8+ T cells sorted from blood, obtained in a trial of the OX40 agonist ivuxolimab. These receptor sequences come from an adult with an advanced solid tumor such as melanoma, head and neck, liver or kidney cancer.

The chain recombines TRBV4-2 with TRBJ2-1, with D tentatively TRBD2 (7 bases). The V gene lost 4 bases and the J gene lost 10 bases, with 23 bases spanning the gap. The germline V gene encodes CDR1 LGHNA and CDR2 YNFKEQ. This CDR3 has 16 amino acids. The CDR3 bases are TGTGCCAGCAGCCGCGAGGGGGGGCGCGTCCCAGGAGAGCAGTTCTTC. Translating it yields CASSREGGRVPGEQFF.

The chain joins TRBV18 to TRBJ1-1, with a possible D match to TRBD1 (5 bases). The CDR3 length is 13 residues. Trimming removed 4 bases from V and 5 bases from J, with 11 bases in between. CDR1 and CDR2 from the germline V gene are KGHSH and LQKENI. The CDR3 is CASSQGFGTEAFF. CDR3 nucleotides: TGTGCCAGCTCACAGGGGTTTGGAACTGAAGCTTTCTTT. The full variable domain, rest sourced from reference TRBV18 and TRBJ1-1, is NAGVMQNPRHLVRRRGQEARLRCSPMKGHSHVYWYRQLPEEGLKFMVYLQKENIIDESGMPKERFSAEFPKEGPSILRIQQVVRGDSAAYFCASSQGFGTEAFFGQGTRLTVV.

This rearrangement joins TRBV6-6 to TRBJ1-1; D not resolved. CDR1 and CDR2 from the germline V gene are MNHNY and SVGAGI (reference sequence). The V end lost 4 bases, the J end lost 3 bases, and 15 bases lay between the germline ends. There are 15 residues in the CDR3. The chain's CDR3 is CASSSPKGWDTEAFF. As DNA, the CDR3 is TGTGCCAGCAGTTCCCCTAAGGGTTGGGACACTGAAGCTTTCTTT.

The chain couples TRBV4-1 to TRBJ1-1; TRBD1 is a possible D gene (6 bases). The CDR3 is 14 amino acids. Germline loops: CDR1 MGHRA, CDR2 YSYEKL. Trimming left V 1 base short and J 4 bases short, with 10 bases between. Written as DNA, the CDR3 is TGCGCCAGCAGCCAAGCGGACAGCGGCACTGAAGCTTTCTTT. Encoded protein: CASSQADSGTEAFF.

The chain uses TRBV5-1 and TRBJ2-5; TRBD1 aligns across 8 bases. Germline-derived CDR1 and CDR2 are SGHRS and YFSETQ. The V gene end was trimmed by 4 bases and the J gene end by 2 bases; junction bases not matched to a gene: 7. CDR3 length: 15 residues. The CDR3 spells CASSIQGAAQETQYF. The CDR3 nucleotides read TGCGCCAGCAGCATCCAGGGGGCGGCTCAAGAGACCCAGTACTTC.

The chain carries TRBV5-1 and TRBJ2-7; 9 bases map to TRBD2. The V segment lost 1 base and the J segment 5 bases; nucleotides outside the gene matches: 7. The CDR3 is 15 amino acids. From germline, CDR1 is SGHRS and CDR2 YFSETQ. The CDR3 loop is CASSLYSGGKDEQYF. The CDR3 DNA follows: TGCGCCAGCAGCTTGTATAGCGGGGGTAAGGACGAGCAGTACTTC.

The chain has TRBV11-3 and TRBJ2-3; D gene ambiguous. Per germline, CDR1 SGHNT and CDR2 YENEEA. The germline V and J ends were trimmed by 5 bases and 6 bases, with 15 bases remaining between them. The CDR3 is 14 residues long. The CDR3 sequence is CASSPRPSGDTQYF. The DNA of the CDR3 is TGTGCCAGCAGCCCTAGACCCTCCGGGGATACGCAGTATTTT.

The rearrangement joins TRBV5-8 to TRBJ1-5; 9 nucleotides agree with TRBD1. After removal of 4 bases from V and 3 bases from J, the junction contained 5 bases not matched to a gene. Germline V gene lookup returns CDR1 SGHTS and CDR2 YDEGEE. This CDR3 is 15 amino acids long. CDR3 DNA sequence: TGTGCCAGCAGCCCGGGGGACAGGGACAATCAGCCCCAGCATTTT. It yields the protein CASSPGDRDNQPQHF.

The CDR3 is CASSPDREKLFF. CDR3 nucleotides: TGTGCCAGCTCACCAGATCGCGAAAAACTGTTTTTT. The V call is TRBV18, the J call TRBJ1-4, with D uncertain. Germline lookup yields CDR1 KGHSH and CDR2 LQKENI. The CDR3 totals 12 residues. V gave up 2 bases and J gave up 8 bases, with 6 bases separating them.

This sequence joins TRBV21-1 and TRBJ2-5; no DNA check was done on the table's D call, TRBD2. TRBV21-1 is a known pseudogene. This CDR3 is built from 18 residues. CDR3 in amino acids: CASSKAGPGLAKQETQYF. CDR3 DNA sequence: TGTGCCAGCAGCAAAGCTGGTCCGGGACTAGCGAAACAAGAGACCCAGTACTTC.

The V gene is TRBV28, the J gene TRBJ2-2; D unresolved. The ends were cut back, 7 bases at V and 1 base at J, with 10 bases in the middle. CDR1 and CDR2 from the germline V gene are MDHEN and SYDVKM. The CDR3 consists of 14 residues. CDR3 protein: CASKVVGNTGELFF. The CDR3 DNA reads as TGTGCCAGCAAAGTAGTAGGGAACACCGGGGAGCTGTTTTTT. The full variable domain, rest sourced from reference TRBV28 and TRBJ2-2, is DVKVTQSSRYLVKRTGEKVFLECVQDMDHENMFWYRQDPGLGLRLIYFSYDVKMKEKGDIPEGYSVSREKKERFSLILESASTNQTSMYLCASKVVGNTGELFFGEGSRLTVL.

The gene calls are TRBV7-3 and TRBJ2-6; no reliable D call. The CDR3 extends over 16 amino acids. CDR1 and CDR2 from the germline V gene are SGHTA and FQGTGA. The V gene lost 0 bases and the J gene lost 0 bases, with 6 bases spanning the gap. The CDR3 DNA reads TGTGCCAGCAGCTTAACCCCAGCCTCTGGGGCCAACGTCCTGACTTTC. It yields the protein CASSLTPASGANVLTF.

The rearrangement links TRBV6-1 to TRBJ1-5; TRBD1 is a possible D gene (6 bases). The ends were cut back, 7 bases at V and 9 bases at J, with 16 bases in the middle. The CDR3 sequence is 13 residues long. Looked up from germline, CDR1 is MNHNS and CDR2 is SASEGT. The CDR3 loop reads CASNRGDIGPQHF. The CDR3 bases are TGTGCCAGCAACCGGGGGGACATCGGGCCCCAGCATTTT.

Regarding this clone: An end of the junction does not agree with germline; a read error may underlie this. This chain uses TRBV28 with TRBJ1-2, with D possibly TRBD1 on 5 matching bases. The germline gives CDR1 MDHEN, CDR2 SYDVKM. The CDR3 loop spans 13 amino acids. The CDR3 spells CASSSGQGHGYTF. CDR3 DNA sequence: TGTGCCAGCAGCTCTGGGCAGGGCCATGGTTACACCTTC.

The J gene is TRBJ2-7, the V gene TRBV30; the D call may be TRBD1 or TRBD2 (6 bases each). Germline CDR1 GTSNPN, CDR2 SVGIG (reference sequence). The CDR3 loop spans 13 amino acids. V was shortened by 2 bases and J by 3 bases, with 11 bases between the two germline ends. CDR3 sequence (DNA): TGTGCCTGGAGTAACGGGGGCTTCTACGAGCAGTACTTC. This encodes CAWSNGGFYEQYF. Supplemented by reference TRBV30 and TRBJ2-7, the full variable domain reads SQTIHQWPATLVQPVGSPLSLECTVEGTSNPNLYWYRQAAGRGLQLLFYSVGIGQISSEVPQNLSASRPQDRQFILSSKKLLLSDSGFYLCAWSNGGFYEQYFGPGTRLTVT.

The CDR3 region is CASSEYGPGGYTF. Written as DNA, the CDR3 is TGTGCCAGCAGTGAATACGGCCCGGGAGGCTACACCTTC. J is TRBJ1-2 and V is TRBV2, with D hard to call. V was cut by 2 bases and J by 8 bases, with 12 bases left in between. This CDR3 spans 13 amino acids. Germline-derived CDR1 and CDR2 are SNHLY and FYNNEI. Based on the CDR3 plus reference TRBV2 and TRBJ1-2, the full variable domain is EPEVTQTPSHQVTQMGQEVILRCVPISNHLYFYWYRQILGQKVEFLVSFYNNEISEKSEIFDDQFSVERPDGSNFTLKIRSTKLEDSAMYFCASSEYGPGGYTFGSGTRLTVV.

The rearrangement joins TRBV4-3 to TRBJ1-2; tentatively, D is TRBD1 (5 bases). Germline V gene sequence: CDR1 LGHNA, CDR2 YSLEER. V shed 0 bases and J shed 7 bases, with 9 bases lying between them. This CDR3 comprises 13 residues. CDR3 nucleotide sequence: TGCGCCAGCAGCCAAGAGGGGGTAACTGGCTACACCTTC. It codes for CASSQEGVTGYTF.

The rearrangement links TRBV2 to TRBJ2-5; possible D gene TRBD2, 7 bases. Trimming removed 6 bases from V and 2 bases from J, with 19 bases in between. The CDR3 is made up of 16 amino acids. Germline lookup yields CDR1 SNHLY and CDR2 FYNNEI. As DNA, the CDR3 is TGTGCCAGCAGCCATCCAGTGCGGGGGCCGCAAGAGACCCAGTACTTC. Amino acids: CASSHPVRGPQETQYF.

V usage is TRBV9 and J usage is TRBJ1-1, with D hard to call. Germline V gene lookup returns CDR1 SGDLS and CDR2 YYNGEE. Trimming left V 4 bases short and J 3 bases short, with 16 bases between. The CDR3 has 15 residues. DNA of the CDR3: TGTGCCAGCAGCTTGACGGCCCCACCGGACACTGAAGCTTTCTTT. As protein: CASSLTAPPDTEAFF.

This sequence joins TRBV6-5 and TRBJ2-2; D perhaps matches TRBD2 (5 bases). This CDR3 has 15 amino acids. Germline V gene lookup returns CDR1 MNHEY and CDR2 SVGAGI. V was shortened by 2 bases and J by 5 bases, with 12 bases between the two germline ends. CDR3 loop: CASSYEGLGTGELFF. The DNA of the CDR3 is TGTGCCAGCAGTTACGAGGGCCTGGGGACCGGGGAGCTGTTTTTT.

V gene TRBV5-6 combines with J gene TRBJ2-2, with D possibly being TRBD2 (6 bases). The V end was cut by 0 bases, the J end by 3 bases, with 15 bases between. Looked up from germline, CDR1 is SGHDT and CDR2 is YYEEEE. This CDR3 region has 17 residues. DNA for the CDR3: TGTGCCAGCAGCTTGGTCGTTACCGGGGGTCACACCGGGGAGCTGTTTTTT. Protein product: CASSLVVTGGHTGELFF. The whole variable domain, remainder taken from reference TRBV5-6 and TRBJ2-2, is DAGVTQSPTHLIKTRGQQVTLRCSPKSGHDTVSWYQQALGQGPQFIFQYYEEEERQRGNFPDRFSGHQFPNYSSELNVNALLLGDSALYLCASSLVVTGGHTGELFFGEGSRLTVL.

J is TRBJ2-1 and V is TRBV28; possibly TRBD1 for D (6 bases). The CDR3 contains 13 residues. The V gene lost 8 bases and the J gene lost 6 bases, with 14 bases spanning the gap. Germline V CDR1 and CDR2: MDHEN, SYDVKM. CDR3 sequence reads: CASLVQGSNEQFF. The CDR3 DNA follows: TGTGCCAGCCTCGTACAGGGTTCCAATGAGCAGTTCTTC.

This clone occurred a few times. The gene calls are TRBV9 and TRBJ2-7; 10 bases line up with TRBD1. The V gene end was trimmed by 0 bases and the J gene end by 7 bases; junction bases not matched to a gene: 10. The CDR3 consists of 16 residues. From germline, CDR1 is SGDLS and CDR2 YYNGEE. For the CDR3, the DNA is TGTGCCAGCAGCGTAGGGGACAGGGGAATTTTCGGGGAGCAGTACTTC. Protein sequence: CASSVGDRGIFGEQYF. The variable domain in full, completed from reference TRBV9 and TRBJ2-7, reads DSGVTQTPKHLITATGQRVTLRCSPRSGDLSVYWYQQSLDQGLQFLIQYYNGEERAKGNILERFSAQQFPDLHSELNLSSLELGDSALYFCASSVGDRGIFGEQYFGPGTRLTVT.

There are a few counts of this clone. V gene TRBV30 combines with J gene TRBJ1-2; tentatively, D is TRBD1 (5 bases). Germline V gives CDR1 GTSNPN, CDR2 SVGIG (reference sequence). The CDR3 is 13 residues long. V dropped 0 bases and J dropped 8 bases, with 13 bases sitting between them. The CDR3 sequence: CAWSVLARGGYTF. CDR3 DNA sequence: TGTGCCTGGAGTGTTTTAGCCCGGGGCGGCTACACCTTC. The full variable domain, rest sourced from reference TRBV30 and TRBJ1-2, is SQTIHQWPATLVQPVGSPLSLECTVEGTSNPNLYWYRQAAGRGLQLLFYSVGIGQISSEVPQNLSASRPQDRQFILSSKKLLLSDSGFYLCAWSVLARGGYTFGSGTRLTVV.

Comments on this clone: A read error may account for a junction end that differs from germline. The CDR3 spells CASSYSLGNSPLHF. Written as DNA, the CDR3 is TGTGCCAGCAGTTACTCCTTGGGGAATTCACCCCTCCACTTT. This chain joins TRBV6-4 and TRBJ1-6, with no clear D. Germline assignment: CDR1 MRHNA and CDR2 SNTAGT. The CDR3 is 14 amino acids.

V gene TRBV15 combines with J gene TRBJ1-2; TRBD1 aligns across 8 bases. The CDR3 contains 14 residues. The germline V gene has CDR1 LNHNV and CDR2 YYDKDF (reference sequence). The trim removed 3 bases at V and 7 bases at J, leaving 7 bases unmatched. CDR3 amino acids: CATSRDRTGSGYTF. The CDR3, as DNA: TGTGCCACCAGCAGGGATAGGACAGGGTCTGGCTACACCTTC.

The J gene is TRBJ1-6, the V gene TRBV25-1; 8 bases fit TRBD1. The CDR3 is made up of 16 amino acids. The V gene end was trimmed by 1 base and the J gene end by 6 bases; junction bases not matched to a gene: 5. Germline V gives CDR1 MGHDK, CDR2 SYGVNS. The CDR3 DNA reads as TGTGCCAGCAGTGAATTATCAGGGGGCTTTAATTCACCCCTCCACTTT. This gives the protein CASSELSGGFNSPLHF. Looking up the rest from reference TRBV25-1 and TRBJ1-6 gives the full variable domain: EADIYQTPRYLVIGTGKKITLECSQTMGHDKMYWYQQDPGMELHLIHYSYGVNSTEKGDLSSESTVSRIRTEHFPLTLESARPSHTSQYLCASSELSGGFNSPLHFGNGTRLTVT.

The chain joins TRBV13 to TRBJ2-3, with TRBD2 as a possible D gene (5 bases). The V gene lost 4 bases and the J gene lost 6 bases, with 11 bases spanning the gap. CDR3 length: 13 amino acids. Germline values: CDR1 PRHDT, CDR2 FYEKMQ (reference sequence). The CDR3 sequence is CASSSDRGDTQYF. The DNA of the CDR3 is TGTGCCAGCAGCTCCGACCGAGGGGATACGCAGTATTTT.